This TCR beta chain was sequenced during a study of T cells in Graves' hyperthyroidism and ophthalmopathy. General observations from the study: Most thyroid-expanded clonotypes above 0.001 were also found in blood.

RNA transcripts gave rise to amplified TCR beta CDR3 regions. First-round RT-PCR with HTBI primers amplified the TCR CDR3 region. Using its own MiXCR run on the multiplex PCR reads, TCRdb lists one record per CDR3 protein. The table lists about 600,000 distinct CDR3 sequences, 16% of them singletons. In this sample, this clonotype turned up many times. The antigen remains unidentified. The PBMCs were sourced from fresh peripheral blood (around 10 ml). V was trimmed by 6 bases and J by 2 bases, leaving 14 bases between them. The germline V gene has CDR1 MDHEN and CDR2 SYDVKM. This CDR3 has 14 amino acids.

This receptor was taken from a woman between 40 and 50 years old with Graves' ophthalmopathy. The sequenced sample consisted of blood. V and J are TRBV28 and TRBJ2-7; the D gene could be TRBD1 or TRBD2 (5 bases each). The CDR3 here is CASSGGDQTYEQYF. As DNA, the CDR3 is TGTGCCAGCAGCGGTGGGGACCAAACCTACGAGCAGTACTTC.